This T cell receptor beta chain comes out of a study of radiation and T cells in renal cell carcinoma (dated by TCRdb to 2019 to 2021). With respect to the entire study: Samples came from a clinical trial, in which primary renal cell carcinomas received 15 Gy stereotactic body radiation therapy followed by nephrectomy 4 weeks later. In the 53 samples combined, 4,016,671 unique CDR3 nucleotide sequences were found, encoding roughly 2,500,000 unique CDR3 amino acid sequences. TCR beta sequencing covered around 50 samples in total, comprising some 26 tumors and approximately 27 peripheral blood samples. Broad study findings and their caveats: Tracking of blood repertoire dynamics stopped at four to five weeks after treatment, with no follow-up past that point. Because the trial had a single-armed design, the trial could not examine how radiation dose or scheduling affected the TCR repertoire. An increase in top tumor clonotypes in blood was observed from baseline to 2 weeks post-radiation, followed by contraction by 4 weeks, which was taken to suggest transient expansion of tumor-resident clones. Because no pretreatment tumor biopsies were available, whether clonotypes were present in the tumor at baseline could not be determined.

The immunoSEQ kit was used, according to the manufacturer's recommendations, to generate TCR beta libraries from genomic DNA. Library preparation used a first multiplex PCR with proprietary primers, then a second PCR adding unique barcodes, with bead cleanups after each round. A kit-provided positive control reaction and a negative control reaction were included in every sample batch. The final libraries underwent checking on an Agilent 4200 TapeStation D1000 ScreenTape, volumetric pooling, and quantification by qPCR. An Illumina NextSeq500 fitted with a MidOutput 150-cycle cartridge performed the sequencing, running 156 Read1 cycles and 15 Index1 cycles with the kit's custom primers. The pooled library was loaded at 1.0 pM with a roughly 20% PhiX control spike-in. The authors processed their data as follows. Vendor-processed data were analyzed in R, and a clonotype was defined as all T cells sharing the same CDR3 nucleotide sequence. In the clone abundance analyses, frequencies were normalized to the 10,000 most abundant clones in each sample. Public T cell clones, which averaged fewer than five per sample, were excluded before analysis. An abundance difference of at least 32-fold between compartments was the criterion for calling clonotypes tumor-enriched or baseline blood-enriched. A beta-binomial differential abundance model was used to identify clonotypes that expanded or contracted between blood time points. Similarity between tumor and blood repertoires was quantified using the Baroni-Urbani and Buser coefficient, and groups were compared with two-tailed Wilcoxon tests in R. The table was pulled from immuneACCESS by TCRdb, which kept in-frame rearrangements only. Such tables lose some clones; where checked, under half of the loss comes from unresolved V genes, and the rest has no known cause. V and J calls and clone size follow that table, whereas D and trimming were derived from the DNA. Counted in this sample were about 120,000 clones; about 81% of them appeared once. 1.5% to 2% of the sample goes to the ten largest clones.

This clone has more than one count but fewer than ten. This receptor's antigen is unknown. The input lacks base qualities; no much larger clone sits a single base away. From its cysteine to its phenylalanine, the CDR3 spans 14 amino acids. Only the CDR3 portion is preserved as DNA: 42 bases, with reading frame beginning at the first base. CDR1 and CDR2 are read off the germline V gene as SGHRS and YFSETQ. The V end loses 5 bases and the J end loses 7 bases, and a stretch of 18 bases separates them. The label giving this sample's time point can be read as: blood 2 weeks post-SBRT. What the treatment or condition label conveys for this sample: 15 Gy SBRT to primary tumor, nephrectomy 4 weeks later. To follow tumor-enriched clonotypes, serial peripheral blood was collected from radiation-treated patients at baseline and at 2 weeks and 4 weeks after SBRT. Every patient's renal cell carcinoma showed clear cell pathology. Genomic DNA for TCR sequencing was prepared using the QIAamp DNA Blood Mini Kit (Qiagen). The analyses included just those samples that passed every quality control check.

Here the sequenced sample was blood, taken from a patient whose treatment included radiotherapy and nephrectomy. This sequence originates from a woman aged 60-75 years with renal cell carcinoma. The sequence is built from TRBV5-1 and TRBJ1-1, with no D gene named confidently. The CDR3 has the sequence CASSVDTDLSEAFF. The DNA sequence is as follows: TGCGCCAGCAGTGTGGATACAGATCTCAGTGAAGCTTTCTTT.